The following is a TCR beta chain sequence with its context. As to time point: pretreatment peripheral blood. The assay was immunoSEQ multiplex PCR, and TCRdb's table has in-frame clones only and misses some. The sample has tens of thousands of clones; roughly 76% are singletons. The entry originates in a study of PD-L1 blockade in urothelial cancer. Trimming removed 6 bases from V and 1 base from J; junction bases left unmatched: 2. Germline assignment: CDR1 ENHRY and CDR2 SYGVKD. This CDR3 is built from 14 residues. This receptor was obtained from a man in his sixties or seventies with urothelial cancer. The chain links TRBV10-3 to TRBJ2-2; 7 bases align to TRBD1. This specimen was PBMCs, taken around atezolizumab (anti-PD-L1) treatment. Written as DNA, the CDR3 is TGTGCCATCAGCTGGACAGGGAACACCGGGGAGCTGTTTTTT. It yields the protein CAISWTGNTGELFF.